This TCR beta chain was recovered during a study of control samples from healthy donors and cancer patients (dated by TCRdb to about 2020). The receptor library was made with the immunoSEQ multiplex PCR assay. TCRdb stores this immuneACCESS table with in-frame sequences only. Part of the clones is absent; in the studies checked, under half of the shortfall reflects unresolved V genes, and no reason is known for the rest. This sample comprises about 140,000 clones, 92% of them detected only once. The top ten constitute approximately 11% of the sample. The germline V gene (reference sequence) provides CDR1 LNHDA and CDR2 SQIVND. Reading from cysteine to phenylalanine, the CDR3 counts 14 amino acids. Of the read, only the CDR3 DNA is kept; its 42 bases are in frame from base 1. V lost 1 base and J lost 4 bases; the stretch between them is 10 bases long. In this sample, this clone turned up once. The specificity of this receptor is unknown. No much larger clone is present one base from it, and per-base qualities are unavailable.

This clonotype was sampled from a man aged 30 to 45 in good health. Sequencing was done on a sample of blood. The chain is assembled from TRBV19 and TRBJ1-2; perhaps TRBD1 is the D gene, with 5 bases matching. DNA sequence: TGTGCCAGTAGTATAGCTGGACAACCCTATGGCTACACCTTC. Protein translation: CASSIAGQPYGYTF.